This entry features one T cell receptor (beta chain) sequence. Its specificity is not known. This CDR3 is also generated by other DNA sequences in the sample. The entry originates in a study of shared clonotypes between healthy human individuals. General study results and limits: Read depth was anticipated to influence clonotype sharing among donors.

Samples underwent the assay at deep level. Authors' processing steps: Filtering differed since immunoSEQ provided only junctions, with no quality scores. Clones were sequenced by immunoSEQ multiplex PCR, and TCRdb holds only the in-frame ones, with some missing. The V and J calls and clone size come from that table; D and trimming were worked out from the DNA. Of about 480,000 clones listed, over 60% are singletons. CDR3 length: 13 amino acids. The germline CDR1 and CDR2 sequences are SGDLS and YYNGEE. Trimming stripped 2 bases from V and 4 bases from J, with 7 bases between. The unsorted samples had some 90 million PBMCs used for genomic DNA.

The sequence derives from a woman aged 40 to 55 in good health. Some clones in this sample may be carry-over from other donors' samples. Sequenced sample: PBMCs. This chain connects TRBV9 to TRBJ1-5; the D is unclear. The CDR3 is CASSVDGNQPQHF. Written as DNA, the CDR3 is TGTGCCAGCAGCGTTGACGGGAATCAGCCCCAGCATTTT.